These T cell receptor beta chains were read from a single sample in a study of T cell repertoires in cytomegalovirus infection. These TCRs' antigens remain unknown. TCRdb re-derived calls from the reads in MiXCR, one entry per CDR3 protein. Among 640,000 or so distinct CDR3 sequences, 30% to 40% were seen once, and the ten largest hold roughly 20%. The sequencing used cultured PBMCs, collected from culture after CMV antigen stimulation. The receptors here all came from a human donor in good health (CMV status not recorded). Some clones in this sample may be carry-over from other donors' samples. Each CDR3 is given with its conserved first and last residue. The D gene is left open where the match is weak. Size tells how often a clone was seen (once, few, many) or the class of an expanded clone, and some rows leave it out.

>many|TRBJ1-5|TRBV7-2|-
TGTGCCAGCAGCTTCTCCACTGGGGGTCAGCCCCAGCATTTT
CASSFSTGGQPQHF
>-|TRBJ2-7|TRBV14|-
TGTGCCAGCAGCCAAGGTCCGGGACGGCACGAGCAGTACTTC
CASSQGPGRHEQYF
>few|TRBJ1-2|TRBV7-6|-
TGTGCCAGCAGCCAGGGGTTCGCGTCCTATGGCTACACCTTC
CASSQGFASYGYTF
>-|TRBJ2-7|TRBV7-6|-
TGTGCCAGCAGCAGGACAGCCGCCTACTCCTACGAGCAGTACTTC
CASSRTAAYSYEQYF
>many|TRBJ2-2|TRBV7-2|-
TGTGCCAGCAGCGGCCGCGCCCGGGCCGGGGAGCTGTTTTTT
CASSGRARAGELFF
>-|TRBJ2-1|TRBV7-8|-
TGTGCCAGCAGCAATGTGGGGATTTCCTCCTACAATGAGCAGTTCTTC
CASSNVGISSYNEQFF
>-|TRBJ2-7|TRBV7-9|TRBD1
TGTGCCAACAGCTTCGGACAGGTCTCCGGGCCGGCCTACGAGCAGTACTTC
CANSFGQVSGPAYEQYF
>many|TRBJ2-1|TRBV28|TRBD2
TGTGCCAGCAGTCCGAGCGGGGGGCCCGACAATGAGCAGTTCTTC
CASSPSGGPDNEQFF
>-|TRBJ2-3|TRBV10-3|-
TGTGCCATCAGCCCACGGCGGGGAAGCGAGGATACGCAGTATTTT
CAISPRRGSEDTQYF
>many|TRBJ1-4|TRBV7-8|TRBD1
TGTGCCAGCAGCCATCGACAGGGAACAACTAATGAAAAACTGTTTTTT
CASSHRQGTTNEKLFF
>-|TRBJ1-5|TRBV6-5|-
TGTGCCAGCAGCCCGGGGACCCTTTCTGGTCAGCCCCAGCATTTT
CASSPGTLSGQPQHF
>few|TRBJ1-5|TRBV6-1|-
TGTGCCAGCAGTGAACGGGGGACCACTAGAGCGCAGCCCCAGCATTTT
CASSERGTTRAQPQHF
>-|TRBJ1-1|TRBV5-1|-
TGCGCCACAGCTAGCGGGATGAACACTGAAGCTTTCTTT
CATASGMNTEAFF
>-|TRBJ2-7|TRBV6-2/TRBV6-3|-
TGTGCCAGCAGTCTCGACAGAAACCGGGGCTACGAGCAGTACTTC
CASSLDRNRGYEQYF
>-|TRBJ1-5|TRBV19|TRBD1
TGTGCCACCCAATCCGACAGGGCAGGTCAGCCCCAGCATTTT
CATQSDRAGQPQHF
>-|TRBJ1-3|TRBV12-3/TRBV12-4|-
TGTGCCAGCACACCCAGGATCACCTCTGGAAACACCATATATTTT
CASTPRITSGNTIYF
>-|TRBJ1-4|TRBV29-1|TRBD1
TGCAGCGTTGCCCAGGGGGCTAATGAAAAACTGTTTTTT
CSVAQGANEKLFF
>few|TRBJ2-1|TRBV29-1|-
TGCAGCGTTAAAGGAGCGGATGAGCAGTTCTTC
CSVKGADEQFF